This T cell receptor (beta chain) was captured in a study of T cell responses to AZD1222 COVID-19 vaccine. The CDR3 length is 9 residues. Germline lookup yields CDR1 DFQATT and CDR2 SNEGSKA (reference sequence). Trimming cost V 6 bases and J 13 bases; bases outside gene matches: 4. Repertoires were generated with immunoSEQ multiplex PCR, while TCRdb's copy carries only in-frame clones and drops some. This sample has more than 35,000 clones; over 80% occur once, and the top ten carry around 50%. The genes are TRBV20-1 and TRBJ2-7; 9 nucleotides match TRBD1. Here the sequenced sample was peripheral blood, taken on day 0 of AZD1222 vaccination. The sequence came from an adult in good health. CDR3 coding DNA: TGCAGTGCCGGGGGACAGGGCTACTTC. It codes for CSAGGQGYF.